This T cell receptor (beta chain) was identified in a study of tumor-infiltrating lymphocytes in primary liver carcinoma. Study at large: Regardless of tissue type, samples showed similar yields of roughly 3.5 to 8 million productive TCRbeta reads.

DNA and RNA were both co-extracted from 20-30 mg of bulk tissue that had not been sorted. At sampling, these chronic HBV carriers had received no treatment. Concerning this clonotype itself: Antigen unknown. The CDR3 does not close with the conserved phenylalanine or tryptophan, likely indicating a read error.

The CDR3 sequence is 14 residues long. CDR1 and CDR2 from the germline V gene are SQVTM and ANQGSEA. V was cut by 6 bases and J by 0 bases, with 12 bases left in between. Notes on the study in general: Lower overlap was observed for tumor-adjacent and tumor-blood pairs relative to tumor region pairs. The top-250-clone fraction was significantly higher in tumors than in blood (p = 0.039).

Using a constant-region primer together with ProtoScript II reverse transcriptase, TCR beta cDNA was made from roughly 540 ng of total RNA. Three nested multiplex PCR rounds of slightly modified ARM-PCR generated TCR beta libraries. Primers for the first two PCR rounds were TRBV1-TRBV30 forward primers and a C-beta reverse primer (roughly 10 cycles per round). TCRdb used MiXCR to reprocess the multiplex PCR reads, holding one entry per CDR3 protein. This sample has roughly 120,000 distinct CDR3 sequences, with roughly 75% found just once. The specimen was tumor-adjacent normal liver tissue. This sequence was found in an older woman with primary liver carcinoma and hepatitis B virus infection. The chain links TRBV29-1 to TRBJ2-1, with D perhaps TRBD1 (5 bases). This chain's CDR3 is CSVVQANSYNEQFL. CDR3 bases: TGCAGCGTCGTACAGGCAAACTCCTACAATGAGCAGTTCCTC.